This is a list of T cell receptor beta chains from one sample in a study of T cells after yellow fever vaccination. TCRdb re-called the 5' RACE reads with MiXCR, one entry per CDR3 protein. The sample contains about 150,000 distinct CDR3 sequences, roughly 6.7% of which appear only once. Source: CD4+ T cells sorted from PBMCs, taken 10 days after the yellow fever booster vaccination. The source is a man aged 25 to 40 who received the YFV17D yellow fever vaccine. CDR3s leave out the opening cysteine and the closing phenylalanine or tryptophan. Fields, in order: V gene, clone size, J gene, CDR3 protein. Only some rows state a clone size, as once, few, many or a class for expanded clones.

v_call: TRBV20-1; clone_size: -; j_call: TRBJ2-1; cdr3_aa: SAPLSGSYNEQF
v_call: TRBV7-9; clone_size: many; j_call: TRBJ1-4; cdr3_aa: ASSPGTGNEKLF
v_call: TRBV2; clone_size: -; j_call: TRBJ2-5; cdr3_aa: TSSLARMGLAGGQTQY
v_call: TRBV4-2; clone_size: many; j_call: TRBJ2-3; cdr3_aa: ASSQDILGADTQY
v_call: TRBV10-3; clone_size: many; j_call: TRBJ1-4; cdr3_aa: AISESISSGEKLF
v_call: TRBV5-1; clone_size: many; j_call: TRBJ2-6; cdr3_aa: ASRVEGANVLT
v_call: TRBV5-1; clone_size: -; j_call: TRBJ2-1; cdr3_aa: ASSLQGHRF
v_call: TRBV10-3; clone_size: many; j_call: TRBJ2-1; cdr3_aa: AISDNAGAEQF
v_call: TRBV7-8; clone_size: few; j_call: TRBJ1-1; cdr3_aa: ASSPQGAYTEAF
v_call: TRBV7-2; clone_size: many; j_call: TRBJ2-1; cdr3_aa: ASSYSGSVSYNEQF
v_call: TRBV29-1; clone_size: many; j_call: TRBJ2-3; cdr3_aa: SVGRDGELSTDTQY
v_call: TRBV20-1; clone_size: -; j_call: TRBJ1-2; cdr3_aa: SASSLARGNNYGYT
v_call: TRBV11-2; clone_size: -; j_call: TRBJ2-7; cdr3_aa: ASSLRYGVGYEQY
v_call: TRBV20-1; clone_size: many; j_call: TRBJ2-3; cdr3_aa: SARARDNTDTQY
v_call: TRBV5-5; clone_size: many; j_call: TRBJ2-3; cdr3_aa: ASSPLQGARITDTQY
v_call: TRBV7-2; clone_size: few; j_call: TRBJ2-1; cdr3_aa: ASSWKGTGGFNEQF
v_call: TRBV4-1; clone_size: many; j_call: TRBJ1-5; cdr3_aa: ASSQVRTGMSNQPQH
v_call: TRBV5-1; clone_size: few; j_call: TRBJ1-1; cdr3_aa: ASSLQGDIPTEAF
v_call: TRBV11-2; clone_size: many; j_call: TRBJ2-2; cdr3_aa: ASSKKTGTASNTGELF
v_call: TRBV11-1; clone_size: many; j_call: TRBJ2-3; cdr3_aa: ASSTGQGGTPSTDTQY
v_call: TRBV5-1; clone_size: many; j_call: TRBJ2-3; cdr3_aa: ASSPRDTGFSDTQY
v_call: TRBV20-1; clone_size: many; j_call: TRBJ2-7; cdr3_aa: SARRNEQY
v_call: TRBV19; clone_size: -; j_call: TRBJ2-5; cdr3_aa: ASRVVGETQY
v_call: TRBV7-8; clone_size: many; j_call: TRBJ1-2; cdr3_aa: ASSPAADANYGYT
v_call: TRBV10-3; clone_size: many; j_call: TRBJ1-2; cdr3_aa: AIRPSGAGYT
v_call: TRBV3-1; clone_size: -; j_call: TRBJ2-1; cdr3_aa: AFNGGGSRLGSYNEQF